These T cell receptor beta chains were read from a single sample in a study of cytomegalovirus exposure and HLA in healthy donors. Produced via immunoSEQ multiplex PCR; TCRdb's table is partial and in-frame only. Counted here are about 150,000 clones, over 70% occurring once; the ten biggest clones make up roughly 1.4%. Sequencing was performed on PBMCs. These receptor sequences come from a woman in her twenties or thirties in good health and CMV-seronegative. CDR3s include the opening cysteine and the closing phenylalanine or tryptophan. Fields, in order: clone size, V gene, CDR3 length, J gene, D gene, CDR3 protein, CDR3 DNA. A D gene is named only where the DNA matches it firmly. The size of a clone is reported for some rows only, either as once, few or many, or as a class for expanded clones.

size: .; V: TRBV18; length: 14; J: TRBJ1-1; D: TRBD1; CDR3: CASSQGVQNTEAFF; DNA: TGTGCCAGCTCTCAGGGGGTGCAGAACACTGAAGCTTTCTTT
size: .; V: TRBV5-1; length: 15; J: TRBJ1-1; D: .; CDR3: CASSLEGVRPSEAFF; DNA: TGCGCCAGCAGCTTAGAGGGGGTGAGACCTAGTGAAGCTTTCTTT
size: few; V: TRBV7-3; length: 15; J: TRBJ2-2; D: TRBD2; CDR3: CASSAGTSNTGELFF; DNA: TGTGCCAGCAGCGCCGGGACTAGTAATACCGGGGAGCTGTTTTTT
size: .; V: TRBV30; length: 16; J: TRBJ1-6; D: TRBD1; CDR3: CAWNRDRGSTNSPLHF; DNA: TGTGCCTGGAACCGGGACAGGGGCTCGACTAATTCACCCCTCCACTTT
size: .; V: TRBV2; length: 14; J: TRBJ1-2; D: TRBD1; CDR3: CASSGDRGQDGYTF; DNA: TGTGCCAGCAGTGGGGACAGGGGGCAGGATGGCTACACCTTC
size: .; V: TRBV7-2; length: 15; J: TRBJ2-1; D: TRBD2; CDR3: CASSSQRGGRNEQFF; DNA: TGTGCCAGCAGCTCTCAGCGGGGGGGCCGGAATGAGCAGTTCTTC
size: many; V: TRBV18; length: 13; J: TRBJ2-7; D: .; CDR3: CASSRGQLYEQYF; DNA: TGTGCCAGCTCACGTGGACAGTTATACGAGCAGTACTTC
size: .; V: TRBV6-5; length: 16; J: TRBJ2-3; D: .; CDR3: CASSSEATPLQDTQYF; DNA: TGTGCCAGCAGTTCAGAGGCGACTCCTCTGCAGGATACGCAGTATTTT
size: .; V: TRBV5-5; length: 18; J: TRBJ1-1; D: .; CDR3: CASSPLRFRPGGNTEAFF; DNA: TGTGCCAGCAGCCCGCTCAGGTTTCGTCCTGGTGGCAACACTGAAGCTTTCTTT
size: few; V: TRBV5-1; length: 14; J: TRBJ2-5; D: .; CDR3: CASSLGYREPTQYF; DNA: TGCGCCAGCAGCTTGGGGTACAGGGAACCGACCCAGTACTTC
size: .; V: TRBV6-1; length: 12; J: TRBJ2-7; D: .; CDR3: CASSEDLREQYF; DNA: TGTGCCAGCAGTGAGGACTTACGGGAGCAGTACTTC
size: .; V: TRBV7-9; length: 16; J: TRBJ2-5; D: TRBD2; CDR3: CSSSLRSGGAGETQYF; DNA: TGTTCCAGCAGCTTAAGAAGCGGGGGGGCCGGGGAGACCCAGTACTTC
size: .; V: TRBV9; length: 15; J: TRBJ1-2; D: TRBD1; CDR3: CASSGRTGGDYGYTF; DNA: TGTGCCAGCAGCGGAAGGACAGGGGGCGATTATGGCTACACCTTC
size: .; V: TRBV29-1; length: 16; J: TRBJ2-5; D: .; CDR3: CSVVVFREAFQETQYF; DNA: TGCAGCGTTGTGGTATTTAGGGAGGCCTTCCAAGAGACCCAGTACTTC
size: .; V: TRBV2; length: 15; J: TRBJ2-1; D: TRBD2; CDR3: CASRLSGLAGYEQFF; DNA: TGTGCCAGCAGATTGTCGGGACTAGCGGGGTATGAGCAGTTCTTC
size: .; V: TRBV29-1; length: 10; J: TRBJ1-2; D: .; CDR3: CSVEGLGYTF; DNA: TGCAGCGTTGAGGGGCTTGGCTACACCTTC
size: .; V: TRBV7-7; length: 13; J: TRBJ2-2; D: .; CDR3: CASSPSVRGELFF; DNA: TGTGCTAGCAGCCCGTCGGTGCGTGGGGAGCTGTTTTTT
size: .; V: TRBV6-5; length: 16; J: TRBJ1-6; D: .; CDR3: CASSYSSLARDSPLHF; DNA: TGTGCCAGCAGTTACTCGAGTCTCGCCCGAGATTCACCCCTCCACTTT
size: .; V: TRBV19; length: 14; J: TRBJ2-2; D: TRBD1; CDR3: CASNRGTNTGELFF; DNA: TGTGCCAGCAACAGGGGCACGAACACCGGGGAGCTGTTTTTT
size: .; V: TRBV6-1; length: 14; J: TRBJ1-5; D: .; CDR3: CASSEIEDNQPQHF; DNA: TGTGCCAGCAGTGAAATTGAGGACAATCAGCCCCAGCATTTT
size: .; V: TRBV10-3; length: 16; J: TRBJ2-7; D: TRBD1; CDR3: CAISESRDRGSFEQYF; DNA: TGTGCCATCAGTGAGTCGCGTGACAGGGGTTCTTTCGAGCAGTACTTC
size: .; V: TRBV6-5; length: 13; J: TRBJ1-1; D: TRBD1; CDR3: CASSYPGTDEAFF; DNA: TGTGCCAGCAGTTACCCCGGGACAGATGAAGCTTTCTTT
size: .; V: TRBV2; length: 17; J: TRBJ2-3; D: .; CDR3: CARADRRTGPRGDTQYF; DNA: TGTGCCAGGGCAGATCGCCGGACAGGCCCCCGGGGGGATACGCAGTATTTT
size: .; V: TRBV4-1; length: 15; J: TRBJ2-7; D: .; CDR3: CASSQGAGGGYEQYF; DNA: TGCGCCAGCAGCCAGGGGGCAGGTGGTGGATACGAGCAGTACTTC
size: .; V: TRBV7-9; length: 13; J: TRBJ1-1; D: .; CDR3: CASSFKANTEAFF; DNA: TGTGCCAGCAGCTTCAAAGCGAACACTGAAGCTTTCTTT
size: .; V: TRBV10-3; length: 15; J: TRBJ2-1; D: TRBD2; CDR3: CAIRSGGEGKNEQFF; DNA: TGTGCCATCAGAAGTGGGGGGGAGGGTAAGAATGAGCAGTTCTTC
size: .; V: TRBV7-9; length: 15; J: TRBJ2-7; D: .; CDR3: CASSSPERSTYEQYF; DNA: TGTGCCAGCAGCTCCCCTGAGAGAAGTACCTACGAGCAGTACTTC
size: few; V: TRBV7-2; length: 17; J: TRBJ2-5; D: .; CDR3: CASSPPQITGRRETQYF; DNA: TGTGCCAGCAGCCCTCCCCAGATTACAGGGAGACGAGAGACCCAGTACTTC
size: few; V: TRBV7-6; length: 12; J: TRBJ2-1; D: .; CDR3: CASSLRDNEQFF; DNA: TGTGCCAGCAGCTTGAGGGACAATGAGCAGTTCTTC
size: .; V: TRBV5-5; length: 11; J: TRBJ1-1; D: .; CDR3: CASSINGEAFF; DNA: TGTGCCAGCAGCATCAACGGTGAAGCTTTCTTT
size: few; V: TRBV6-5; length: 14; J: TRBJ1-1; D: .; CDR3: CASSYERGGTEAFF; DNA: TGTGCCAGCAGTTATGAGCGGGGTGGGACTGAAGCTTTCTTT
size: .; V: TRBV7-9; length: 15; J: TRBJ2-5; D: TRBD2; CDR3: CASSSFFSGEETQYF; DNA: TGTGCCAGCAGCTCTTTCTTTAGCGGGGAAGAGACCCAGTACTTC
size: few; V: TRBV25-1; length: 14; J: TRBJ1-1; D: .; CDR3: CASSEGGGGPEAFF; DNA: TGTGCCAGCAGTGAGGGGGGGGGAGGGCCTGAAGCTTTCTTT
size: .; V: TRBV5-1; length: 16; J: TRBJ1-1; D: TRBD1; CDR3: CASSLTGEVWGTEAFF; DNA: TGCGCCAGCAGCTTGACAGGGGAGGTTTGGGGAACTGAAGCTTTCTTT
size: .; V: TRBV29-1; length: 12; J: TRBJ1-2; D: .; CDR3: CSETTGSRGYTF; DNA: TGCAGCGAGACGACAGGATCTCGGGGCTACACCTTC
size: .; V: TRBV6-6; length: 13; J: TRBJ2-4; D: .; CDR3: CASSYRVLDIQYF; DNA: TGTGCCAGCAGTTACCGGGTTCTAGACATTCAGTACTTC
size: .; V: TRBV5-1; length: 14; J: TRBJ1-1; D: TRBD1; CDR3: CASSPQGAPTEAFF; DNA: TGCGCCAGCAGCCCACAGGGGGCGCCCACTGAAGCTTTCTTT
size: .; V: TRBV29-1; length: 13; J: TRBJ1-5; D: .; CDR3: CSVETDSNQPQHF; DNA: TGCAGCGTGGAGACGGATAGCAATCAGCCCCAGCATTTT
size: .; V: TRBV5-8; length: 16; J: TRBJ1-4; D: TRBD1; CDR3: CASSTLDRVLVGKLFF; DNA: TGTGCCAGCAGCACGCTAGACAGGGTATTGGTTGGAAAACTGTTTTTT
size: .; V: TRBV13; length: 14; J: TRBJ1-2; D: .; CDR3: CASSEGSGGYGYTF; DNA: TGTGCCAGCAGCGAAGGCTCCGGGGGATATGGCTACACCTTC
size: once; V: TRBV5-1; length: 17; J: TRBJ2-3; D: .; CDR3: CASSLGPAGFSTDTQYF; DNA: TGCGCCAGCAGCTTGGGGCCAGCGGGTTTCTCTACAGATACGCAGTATTTT
size: .; V: TRBV2; length: 14; J: TRBJ2-1; D: .; CDR3: CASSEARDPNEQFF; DNA: TGTGCCAGCAGTGAAGCGCGGGACCCGAATGAGCAGTTCTTC
size: .; V: TRBV7-9; length: 18; J: TRBJ2-1; D: TRBD2; CDR3: CASSLGKVAGGNEPEQFF; DNA: TGTGCCAGCAGCTTAGGGAAGGTAGCGGGGGGTAACGAGCCTGAGCAGTTCTTC
size: .; V: TRBV10-3; length: 12; J: TRBJ1-3; D: .; CDR3: CAISDPGNTIYF; DNA: TGTGCCATCAGTGATCCGGGAAACACCATATATTTT
size: .; V: TRBV19; length: 14; J: TRBJ1-2; D: .; CDR3: CASRDHSQNYGYTF; DNA: TGTGCCAGTAGGGATCACAGCCAAAACTATGGCTACACCTTC